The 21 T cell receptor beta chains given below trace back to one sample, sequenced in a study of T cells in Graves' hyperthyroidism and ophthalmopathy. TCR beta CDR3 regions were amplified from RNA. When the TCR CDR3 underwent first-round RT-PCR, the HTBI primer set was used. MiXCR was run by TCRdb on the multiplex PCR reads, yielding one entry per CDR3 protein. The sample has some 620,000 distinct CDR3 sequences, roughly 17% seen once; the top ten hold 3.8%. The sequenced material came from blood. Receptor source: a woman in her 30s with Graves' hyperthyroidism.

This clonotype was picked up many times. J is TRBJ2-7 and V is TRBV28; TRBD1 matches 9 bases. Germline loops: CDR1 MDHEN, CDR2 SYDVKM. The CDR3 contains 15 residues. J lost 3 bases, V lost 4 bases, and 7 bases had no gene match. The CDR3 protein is CASSYPGQGGYEQYF. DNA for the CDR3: TGTGCCAGCAGTTACCCGGGACAGGGAGGCTACGAGCAGTACTTC.

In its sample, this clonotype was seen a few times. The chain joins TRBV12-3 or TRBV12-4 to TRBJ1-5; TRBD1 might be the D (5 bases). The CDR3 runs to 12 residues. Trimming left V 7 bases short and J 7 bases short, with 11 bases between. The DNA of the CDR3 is TGTGCCAGCAAGGAGGGGTGGCAGCCCCAGCATTTT. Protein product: CASKEGWQPQHF.

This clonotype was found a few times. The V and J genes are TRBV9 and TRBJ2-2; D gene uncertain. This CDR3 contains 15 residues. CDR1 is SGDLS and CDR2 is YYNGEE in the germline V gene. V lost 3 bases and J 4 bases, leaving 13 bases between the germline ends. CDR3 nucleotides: TGTGCCAGCAGCGGACTTGGTAGGTCCACCGGGGAGCTGTTTTTT. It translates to CASSGLGRSTGELFF.

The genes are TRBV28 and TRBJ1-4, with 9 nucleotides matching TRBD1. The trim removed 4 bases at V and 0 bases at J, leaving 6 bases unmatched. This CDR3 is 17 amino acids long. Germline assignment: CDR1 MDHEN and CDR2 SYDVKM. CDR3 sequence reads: CASSSPGQGATNEKLFF. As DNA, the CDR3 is TGTGCCAGCAGTTCCCCGGGACAGGGAGCAACTAATGAAAAACTGTTTTTT.

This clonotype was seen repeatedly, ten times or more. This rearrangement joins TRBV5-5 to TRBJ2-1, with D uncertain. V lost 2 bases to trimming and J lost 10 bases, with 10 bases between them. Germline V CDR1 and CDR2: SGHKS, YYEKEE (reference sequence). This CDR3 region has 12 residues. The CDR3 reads CASSFSGEEQFF. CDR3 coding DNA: TGTGCCAGCAGCTTTAGTGGTGAGGAGCAGTTCTTC.

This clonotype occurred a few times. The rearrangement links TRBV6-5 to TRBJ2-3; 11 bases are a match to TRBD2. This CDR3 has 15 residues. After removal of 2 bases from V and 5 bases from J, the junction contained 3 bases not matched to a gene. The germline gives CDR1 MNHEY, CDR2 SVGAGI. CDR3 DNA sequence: TGTGCCAGCAGTTACAGTCTAGCGGGAGGAGATACGCAGTATTTT. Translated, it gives CASSYSLAGGDTQYF.

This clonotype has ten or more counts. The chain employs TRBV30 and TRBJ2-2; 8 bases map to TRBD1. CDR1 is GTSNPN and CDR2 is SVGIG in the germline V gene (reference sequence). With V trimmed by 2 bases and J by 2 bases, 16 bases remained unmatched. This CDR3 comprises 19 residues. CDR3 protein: CAWSPQGARSILNTGELFF. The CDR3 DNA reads TGTGCCTGGAGTCCCCAGGGGGCGCGGTCCATACTAAACACCGGGGAGCTGTTTTTT. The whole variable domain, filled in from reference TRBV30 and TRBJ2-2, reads SQTIHQWPATLVQPVGSPLSLECTVEGTSNPNLYWYRQAAGRGLQLLFYSVGIGQISSEVPQNLSASRPQDRQFILSSKKLLLSDSGFYLCAWSPQGARSILNTGELFFGEGSRLTVL.

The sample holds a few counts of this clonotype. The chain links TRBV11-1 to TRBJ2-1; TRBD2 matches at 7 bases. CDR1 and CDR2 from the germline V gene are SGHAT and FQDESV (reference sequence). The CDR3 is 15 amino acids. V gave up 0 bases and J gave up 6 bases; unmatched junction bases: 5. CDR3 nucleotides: TGTGCCAGCAGCTTAGCCAGGACTAGAGTCAATGAGCAGTTCTTC. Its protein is CASSLARTRVNEQFF.

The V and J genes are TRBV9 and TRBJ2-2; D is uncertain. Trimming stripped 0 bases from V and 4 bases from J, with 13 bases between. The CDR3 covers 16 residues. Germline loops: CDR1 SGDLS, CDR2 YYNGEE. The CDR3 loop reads CASSVDPGPSTGELFF. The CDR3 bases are TGTGCCAGCAGCGTAGATCCGGGTCCTTCCACCGGGGAGCTGTTTTTT.

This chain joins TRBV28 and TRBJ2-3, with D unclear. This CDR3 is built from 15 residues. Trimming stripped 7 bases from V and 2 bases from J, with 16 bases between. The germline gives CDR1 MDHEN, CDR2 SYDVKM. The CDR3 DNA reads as TGTGCCAGCACCCCGGGCGGTCTATTCACAGATACGCAGTATTTT. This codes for CASTPGGLFTDTQYF.

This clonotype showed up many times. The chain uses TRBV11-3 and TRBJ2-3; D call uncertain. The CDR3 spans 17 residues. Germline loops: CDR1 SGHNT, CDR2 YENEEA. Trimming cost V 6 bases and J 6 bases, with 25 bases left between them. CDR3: CASSLFDKVTLSDTQYF. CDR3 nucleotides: TGTGCCAGCAGTTTGTTCGACAAGGTCACCCTGAGTGATACGCAGTATTTT.

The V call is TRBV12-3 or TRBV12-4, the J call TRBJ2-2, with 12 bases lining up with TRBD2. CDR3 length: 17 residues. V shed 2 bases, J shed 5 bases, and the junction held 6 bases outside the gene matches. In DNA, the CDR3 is TGTGCCAGCAGTTTACTAGCGGGAGGGCCGGGGACCGGGGAGCTGTTTTTT. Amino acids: CASSLLAGGPGTGELFF.

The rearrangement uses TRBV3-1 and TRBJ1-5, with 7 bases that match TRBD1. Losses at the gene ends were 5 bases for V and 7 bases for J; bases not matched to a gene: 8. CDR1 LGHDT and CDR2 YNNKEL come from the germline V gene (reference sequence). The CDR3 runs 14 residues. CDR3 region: CASSSETGPQPQHF. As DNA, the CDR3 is TGTGCCAGCAGCTCCGAGACAGGGCCCCAGCCCCAGCATTTT.

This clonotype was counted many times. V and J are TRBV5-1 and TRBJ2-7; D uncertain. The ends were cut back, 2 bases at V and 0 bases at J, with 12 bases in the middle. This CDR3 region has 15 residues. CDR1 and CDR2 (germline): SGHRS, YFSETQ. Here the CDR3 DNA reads TGCGCCAGCAGCTTCTACGGACGGAGCTCCTACGAGCAGTACTTC. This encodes CASSFYGRSSYEQYF.

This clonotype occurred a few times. The CDR3 coding sequence is TGTGCCAGCAGCTTAAGGACTAGCGGGAGTTTGTCCCTTGAGCAGTTCTTC. Translation: CASSLRTSGSLSLEQFF. V gene TRBV7-9 combines with J gene TRBJ2-1; 13 bases match TRBD2. J gave up 9 bases and V 2 bases, and 10 bases lay outside the gene matches. The CDR3 contains 17 residues. Germline CDR1 is SEHNR and CDR2 is FQNEAQ (reference sequence).

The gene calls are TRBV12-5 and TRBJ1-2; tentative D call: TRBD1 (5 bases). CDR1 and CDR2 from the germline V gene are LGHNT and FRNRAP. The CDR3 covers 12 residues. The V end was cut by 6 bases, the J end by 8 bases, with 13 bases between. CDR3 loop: CASGQGVRGYTF. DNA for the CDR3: TGTGCTAGTGGCCAAGGGGTCCGCGGCTACACCTTC.

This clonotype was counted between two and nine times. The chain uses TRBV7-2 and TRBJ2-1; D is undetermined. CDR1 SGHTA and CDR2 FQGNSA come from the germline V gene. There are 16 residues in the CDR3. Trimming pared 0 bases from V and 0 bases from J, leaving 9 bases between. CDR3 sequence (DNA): TGTGCCAGCAGCTTAGCGGCCGTTAGCTCCTACAATGAGCAGTTCTTC. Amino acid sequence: CASSLAAVSSYNEQFF.

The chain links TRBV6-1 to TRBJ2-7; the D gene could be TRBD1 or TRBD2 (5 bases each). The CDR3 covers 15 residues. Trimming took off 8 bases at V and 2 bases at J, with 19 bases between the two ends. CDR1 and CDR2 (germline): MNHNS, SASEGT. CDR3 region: CASQRDHTHPYEQYF. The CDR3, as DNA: TGTGCCAGCCAACGGGACCATACGCATCCCTACGAGCAGTACTTC.

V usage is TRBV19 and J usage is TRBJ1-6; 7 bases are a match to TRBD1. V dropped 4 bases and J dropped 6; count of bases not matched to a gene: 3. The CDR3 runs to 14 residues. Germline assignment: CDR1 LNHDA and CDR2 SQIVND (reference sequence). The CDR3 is CASSTTGFNSPLHF. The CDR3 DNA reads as TGTGCCAGTAGTACGACAGGGTTTAATTCACCCCTCCACTTT.

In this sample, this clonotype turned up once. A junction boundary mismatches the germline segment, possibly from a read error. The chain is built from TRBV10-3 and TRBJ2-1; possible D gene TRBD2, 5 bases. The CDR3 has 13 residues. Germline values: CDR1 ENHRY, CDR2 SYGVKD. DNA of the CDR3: TGTGCCATCAGACCCCCCGTGAGGGATGAGCAGTCCTTC. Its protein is CAIRPPVRDEQSF.

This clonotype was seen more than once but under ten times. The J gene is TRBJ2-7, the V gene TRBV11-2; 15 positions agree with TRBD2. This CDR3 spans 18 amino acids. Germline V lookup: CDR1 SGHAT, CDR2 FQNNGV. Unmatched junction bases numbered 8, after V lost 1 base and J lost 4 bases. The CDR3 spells CASSLGGLAGGPGYEQYF. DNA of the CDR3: TGTGCCAGCAGCTTAGGCGGACTAGCGGGAGGGCCTGGTTACGAGCAGTACTTC.